Shown below are 18 T cell receptor beta chains from a single sample sequenced in a study of cytomegalovirus exposure and HLA in healthy donors. It was with 60 Vbeta and 13 Jbeta primers that the PCR ran. Measured with immunoSEQ multiplex PCR; TCRdb has only the in-frame clones, and not every one. The sample lists hundreds of thousands of clones, about 80% occurring once. Sequencing input: PBMCs. All receptors come from a woman aged 55-69 years in good health and CMV-seropositive.

This clone was observed a few times. The CDR3 DNA sequence: TGTGCCAGCAGTTTATCGCCAGGTATCTATGGCTACACCTTC. Translated, it gives CASSLSPGIYGYTF. The rearrangement links TRBV28 to TRBJ1-2; no firm D call. Trimming took off 1 base at V and 4 bases at J, with 10 bases between the two ends. Germline assignment: CDR1 MDHEN and CDR2 SYDVKM. The CDR3 consists of 14 residues.

This clone occurred a few times. The chain uses TRBV27 and TRBJ2-7; 8 nucleotides align to TRBD2. J lost 2 bases, V lost 7 bases, and 10 bases had no gene match. Germline values: CDR1 MNHEY, CDR2 SMNVEV (reference sequence). The CDR3 runs to 15 residues. The CDR3 region has the DNA TGTGCCAGCACCCGGGGGGGAGGGAATCCCTACGAGCAGTACTTC. Amino acid sequence: CASTRGGGNPYEQYF.

This chain uses TRBV15 with TRBJ1-6, with 7 bases aligning to TRBD1. The CDR3 has 14 amino acids. The germline gives CDR1 LNHNV, CDR2 YYDKDF (reference sequence). V lost 5 bases and J lost 14; bases outside the gene matches: 12. The CDR3 DNA reads as TGTGCCACCAGCCGTGGACAGGTACCCGAGGCCCTCCACTTT. Amino acid sequence: CATSRGQVPEALHF.

The CDR3 nucleotides read TGTGCCAGCAGCCTAGGGGGAGACTTGAGCACAGATACGCAGTATTTT. The encoded protein is CASSLGGDLSTDTQYF. V usage is TRBV11-2 and J usage is TRBJ2-3; D may be TRBD1 (6 bases). Looked up from germline, CDR1 is SGHAT and CDR2 is FQNNGV. V lost 5 bases and J lost 0, with 15 bases in between. CDR3 length: 16 amino acids. The full variable domain, in which reference TRBV11-2 and TRBJ2-3 provide the parts outside the CDR3, is EAGVAQSPRYKIIEKRQSVAFWCNPISGHATLYWYQQILGQGPKLLIQFQNNGVVDDSQLPKDRFSAERLKGVDSTLKIQPAKLEDSAVYLCASSLGGDLSTDTQYFGPGTRLTVL.

The chain links TRBV5-1 to TRBJ2-1; 8 bases map to TRBD1. The CDR3 consists of 16 residues. CDR1 and CDR2 from the germline V gene are SGHRS and YFSETQ. V shed 0 bases, J shed 1 base, and the junction held 3 bases outside the gene matches. The DNA for the CDR3 is TGCGCCAGCAGCTTGGACGGGACAGGATCCTACAATGAGCAGTTCTTC. It specifies CASSLDGTGSYNEQFF.

The rearrangement uses TRBV13 and TRBJ1-4, with a tentative D call TRBD1 (6 bases). The germline V gene encodes CDR1 PRHDT and CDR2 FYEKMQ (reference sequence). Trimming stripped 3 bases from V and 8 bases from J, with 16 bases between. CDR3 length equals 15 residues. The CDR3 DNA sequence: TGTGCCAGCAGCTTCCGCTTAGCTCAGGGGGAAAAACTGTTTTTT. Its protein is CASSFRLAQGEKLFF.

The CDR3 reads CASTLGQATYSNQPQHF. The CDR3 DNA reads as TGTGCCAGTACCCTAGGACAGGCCACTTATAGCAATCAGCCCCAGCATTTT. The rearrangement uses TRBV19 and TRBJ1-5; the match to TRBD1 covers 7 bases. Trimming at V came to 7 bases and at J to 0 bases, leaving 12 bases not matched to a gene. The CDR3 covers 17 residues. Germline values: CDR1 LNHDA, CDR2 SQIVND (reference sequence).

This chain joins TRBV29-1 and TRBJ2-3, with 16 bases fitting TRBD2. CDR3 length: 14 residues. CDR1 and CDR2 from the germline V gene are SQVTM and ANQGSEA. Unmatched junction bases numbered 0, after V lost 3 bases and J lost 6 bases. The CDR3 DNA reads as TGCAGCGTTGAGGGACTAGCGGGAGGGGATACGCAGTATTTT. This codes for CSVEGLAGGDTQYF.

V and J are TRBV11-3 and TRBJ2-7; the match to TRBD2 covers 11 bases. The V gene end was trimmed by 4 bases and the J gene end by 3 bases; junction bases not matched to a gene: 2. Germline CDR1 and CDR2: SGHNT and YENEEA. The CDR3 length is 14 residues. The CDR3 is CASSSGTSGYEQYF. For the CDR3, the DNA is TGTGCCAGCAGCTCCGGGACTAGCGGCTACGAGCAGTACTTC.

The chain combines TRBV6-5 with TRBJ1-2; D perhaps matches TRBD1 (5 bases). Germline loops: CDR1 MNHEY, CDR2 SVGAGI. The CDR3 covers 13 residues. Trimming left V 8 bases short and J 4 bases short, with 14 bases between. The CDR3 here is CASVGATLYGYTF. For the CDR3, the DNA is TGTGCCAGCGTAGGGGCCACCCTCTATGGCTACACCTTC.

The chain couples TRBV18 to TRBJ2-6, with 7 positions matching TRBD1. Germline loops: CDR1 KGHSH, CDR2 LQKENI. With V trimmed by 3 bases and J by 0 bases, 5 bases remained unmatched. The CDR3 is 17 amino acids. The CDR3, as DNA: TGTGCCAGCTCACCTCGGGGACAGAACTCTGGGGCCAACGTCCTGACTTTC. Translation: CASSPRGQNSGANVLTF.

The chain recombines TRBV18 with TRBJ2-3; 10 nucleotides match TRBD2. The CDR3 length is 15 residues. J was trimmed by 5 bases and V by 3 bases; bases with no gene match: 5. Germline assignment: CDR1 KGHSH and CDR2 LQKENI. CDR3 protein: CASSPLSGGEDTQYF. The CDR3 DNA reads as TGTGCCAGCTCACCCCTAAGCGGGGGGGAAGATACGCAGTATTTT.

The chain joins TRBV9 to TRBJ2-3; the match to TRBD2 covers 12 bases. Trimming took 3 bases from V and 2 from J; bases not matched to a gene: 7. Germline assignment: CDR1 SGDLS and CDR2 YYNGEE. The CDR3 extends over 17 amino acids. In DNA form, the CDR3 reads TGTGCCAGCAGCGCCCAACTAGCGGGGGGACACACAGATACGCAGTATTTT. Protein sequence: CASSAQLAGGHTDTQYF.

This chain links TRBV4-1 with TRBJ1-1; TRBD1 matches at 9 bases. CDR1 and CDR2 from the germline V gene are MGHRA and YSYEKL. This CDR3 contains 17 residues. V shed 3 bases, J shed 5 bases, and the junction held 13 bases outside the gene matches. The DNA for the CDR3 is TGCGCCAGCAGCCAGGACCAAGACAGGGGGGTGAGTACTGAAGCTTTCTTT. Residues: CASSQDQDRGVSTEAFF.

This chain links TRBV9 with TRBJ2-3; maybe TRBD1 (7 bases). Germline V gene sequence: CDR1 SGDLS, CDR2 YYNGEE. This CDR3 has 16 amino acids. The ends were cut back, 3 bases at V and 0 bases at J, with 14 bases in the middle. Here the CDR3 DNA reads TGTGCCAGCAGCGCCCTACAGGGGACTAGCACAGATACGCAGTATTTT. It codes for CASSALQGTSTDTQYF.

The V and J genes are TRBV27 and TRBJ1-1; weak D call: TRBD1 (6 bases). Germline CDR1 reads MNHEY; CDR2 reads SMNVEV (reference sequence). This CDR3 is built from 15 residues. V was trimmed by 0 bases and J by 4 bases, leaving 12 bases between them. The CDR3 loop is CASSLSAGAVTEAFF. The DNA of the CDR3 is TGTGCCAGCAGTTTATCGGCAGGGGCGGTCACTGAAGCTTTCTTT.

CDR3 sequence: CASSWSAYEQYF. Written as DNA, the CDR3 is TGTGCCAGCAGCTGGAGCGCCTACGAGCAGTACTTC. The J gene is TRBJ2-7, the V gene TRBV7-9; D remains ambiguous. Germline lookup yields CDR1 SEHNR and CDR2 FQNEAQ (reference sequence). The CDR3 length is 12 residues. V was pared by 4 bases and J by 2 bases, with 6 bases between.

The gene calls are TRBV19 and TRBJ1-2; D is possibly TRBD1 (6 bases). V was clipped by 3 bases and J by 2 bases, with 13 bases between them. Germline V CDR1 and CDR2: LNHDA, SQIVND (reference sequence). CDR3 length: 15 residues. In nucleotides, the CDR3 is TGTGCCAGTAGTATTCTCTCAACAGGGAACTATGGCTACACCTTC. It specifies CASSILSTGNYGYTF.